This TCR beta chain was profiled in a study of blood T cell repertoires in COVID-19. The overall study: Some COVID-19 samples were acute and others convalescent; all came from the United States, Italy and Spain. The analysed material was cDNA or gDNA that came from T cells, B-cell-depleted T cells, or PBMCs.

The trim removed 6 bases at V and 7 bases at J, leaving 9 bases unmatched. The CDR3 has 15 residues. In germline, CDR1 is MNHEY, CDR2 SVGAGI. Seattle cases were enrolled at active infection and followed longitudinally. Per the original methods: Amplification of reference gene primers was used by the study to estimate nucleated cell counts. The method was immunoSEQ multiplex PCR; TCRdb's version includes in-frame clones alone and lacks a portion of them. Clone size and V and J calls were adopted from that table, with D and trimming inferred from the DNA. The table includes roughly 200,000 clones, 75% to 85% detected once.

The sample was peripheral blood. This TCR was recovered from a woman between 40 and 50 years old with COVID-19, enrolled during active disease. The chain joins TRBV6-5 to TRBJ2-2, with 9 bases that match TRBD1. The CDR3 loop reads CASSWPGQGNGELFF. In DNA form, the CDR3 reads TGTGCCAGCAGCTGGCCGGGACAGGGTAACGGGGAGCTGTTTTTT.